The 27 T cell receptor beta chains below come from one sample, sequenced in a study of spatial heterogeneity in lung cancer. TCRdb re-derived calls from the 5' RACE reads in MiXCR, one entry per CDR3 protein. Counted here are about 120,000 distinct CDR3 sequences, 9% to 15% occurring once; the ten biggest clones make up about 15%. Time point: blood at routine non-recurrence follow-up after resection. Tumor, nontumor lung or frozen PBMC supplied whole RNA that was sequenced unsorted. The material sequenced was PBMCs, taken at follow-up. The receptors stem from a male donor with early-stage non-small cell lung cancer.

A few counts support this clonotype. The genes are TRBV6-1 and TRBJ2-3; D tentatively reads TRBD1 or TRBD2 (5 bases each). Germline V gene sequence: CDR1 MNHNS, CDR2 SASEGT. The V end was cut by 3 bases, the J end by 1 base, with 8 bases between. The CDR3 runs 14 residues. The CDR3 DNA sequence: TGTGCCAGCAGTGAGAGGGGCGGCACAGATACGCAGTATTTT. This gives the protein CASSERGGTDTQYF.

The chain carries TRBV10-3 and TRBJ2-7; TRBD2 matches 9 bases. The germline gives CDR1 ENHRY, CDR2 SYGVKD. This CDR3 is built from 14 residues. After removal of 7 bases from V and 3 bases from J, the junction contained 7 bases not matched to a gene. The CDR3 protein is CAITSGTSSYEQYF. The CDR3 nucleotides read TGTGCCATCACCTCCGGGACTAGCAGCTACGAGCAGTACTTC.

This clonotype was seen a few times. The chain combines TRBV20-1 with TRBJ2-2; 9 nucleotides match TRBD2. V lost 4 bases, J lost 4 bases, and 13 bases stayed unmatched. The CDR3 has 17 amino acids. Germline-derived CDR1 and CDR2 are DFQATT and SNEGSKA (reference sequence). CDR3 protein: CSATPLAGLRGTGELFF. The CDR3 DNA reads TGCAGTGCTACCCCCCTAGCGGGGCTCCGAGGCACCGGGGAGCTGTTTTTT.

In this sample, this clonotype turned up a few times. This chain uses TRBV6-1 with TRBJ1-1, with D unresolved. Germline lookup yields CDR1 MNHNS and CDR2 SASEGT. The CDR3 is 13 residues long. V was pared by 9 bases and J by 4 bases, with 15 bases between. The CDR3 DNA reads as TGTGCCAGTCGATCCACTGGCAGCACTGAAGCTTTCTTT. It yields the protein CASRSTGSTEAFF.

This clonotype was picked up many times. The chain links TRBV24-1 to TRBJ2-1, with 15 bases that match TRBD2. The V gene's germline CDR1 is KGHDR and CDR2 SFDVKD. Trimming at V came to 3 bases and at J to 0 bases, leaving 5 bases not matched to a gene. The CDR3 contains 19 residues. CDR3 sequence reads: CATSDKGLAGGSSYNEQFF. Here the CDR3 DNA reads TGTGCCACCAGTGATAAGGGACTAGCGGGGGGTAGCTCCTACAATGAGCAGTTCTTC.

This chain links TRBV14 with TRBJ1-5; the D is unclear. CDR3 size: 13 residues. V was shortened by 1 base and J by 7 bases, with 8 bases between the two germline ends. Germline assignment: CDR1 SGHDN and CDR2 FVKESK. The CDR3 region has the DNA TGTGCCAGCAGCCAAGGGAAGCGACAGCCCCAGCATTTT. The encoded protein is CASSQGKRQPQHF.

This clonotype was detected only a few times. V and J are TRBV6-2 or TRBV6-3 and TRBJ2-7; D possibly corresponds to TRBD2 (5 bases). Between the trimmed V and J ends, which lost 6 bases and 3 bases, there was a span of 18 bases. Germline CDR1 reads MNHEY; CDR2 reads SVGEGT. This CDR3 is built from 15 residues. CDR3 DNA: TGTGCCAGCAGCCTCGGAGCGCGGGTGAACTACGAGCAGTACTTC. Residues: CASSLGARVNYEQYF.

This clonotype was detected many times. The CDR3 nucleotides are TGCGCCAGCAGCTCAGGGGGCGCCGGCTATGGCTACACCTTC. The encoded protein is CASSSGGAGYGYTF. The chain is built from TRBV5-1 and TRBJ1-2, with 8 bases fitting TRBD1. CDR1 is SGHRS and CDR2 is YFSETQ in the germline V gene. J gave up 4 bases and V 3 bases, and 5 bases lay outside the gene matches. This CDR3 has 14 amino acids.

This clonotype was counted many times. One junction end disagrees with the germline gene, perhaps due to a read error. DNA of the CDR3: TGTGCCAGCAGTCAAGCCACGACAGGGACCACTGAAGCTTTCTTT. Protein: CASSQATTGTTEAFF. V and J are TRBV3-1 and TRBJ1-1; TRBD1 aligns across 7 bases. The CDR3 length is 15 residues. Germline V gene data show CDR1 as LGHDT and CDR2 as YNNKEL (reference sequence). Looking up the rest from reference TRBV3-1 and TRBJ1-1 gives the full variable domain: DTAVSQTPKYLVTQMGNDKSIKCEQNLGHDTMYWYKQDSKKFLKIMFSYNNKELIINETVPNRFSPKSPDKAHLNLHINSLELGDSAVYFCASSQATTGTTEAFFGQGTRLTVV.

This clonotype was seen ten or more times. The chain recombines TRBV6-5 with TRBJ1-6; D is perhaps TRBD1 (5 bases). Per germline, CDR1 MNHEY and CDR2 SVGAGI. There are 14 residues in the CDR3. V gave up 3 bases and J gave up 10 bases, with 13 bases separating them. CDR3 region: CASSYSGAGSPLHF. CDR3 coding DNA: TGTGCCAGCAGTTATTCTGGGGCTGGATCACCCCTCCACTTT.

CDR3 sequence: CASSDRENQPQHF. The CDR3 DNA sequence: TGTGCCAGCAGTGACCGGGAGAATCAGCCCCAGCATTTT. V and J are TRBV2 and TRBJ1-5, with unresolved D. Germline loops: CDR1 SNHLY, CDR2 FYNNEI. Deletions cut 3 bases from V and 4 bases from J, with 7 bases between. CDR3 length: 13 residues.

This clonotype has a single count. The chain links TRBV5-1 to TRBJ2-7; D is perhaps TRBD1 (5 bases). The germline CDR1 and CDR2 sequences are SGHRS and YFSETQ. The CDR3 has 13 amino acids. V lost 4 bases to trimming and J lost 5 bases, with 13 bases between them. For the CDR3, the DNA is TGCGCCAGCAGCACAAGCAAGGGGAACGAGCAGTACTTC. It codes for CASSTSKGNEQYF.

V gene TRBV4-1 combines with J gene TRBJ2-3; 9 nucleotides match TRBD2. Unmatched junction bases numbered 6, after V lost 0 bases and J lost 2 bases. CDR1 MGHRA and CDR2 YSYEKL come from the germline V gene. The CDR3 loop spans 17 amino acids. The CDR3 loop is CASSQDRSGGFTDTQYF. The CDR3 DNA reads TGCGCCAGCAGCCAAGATCGCAGCGGGGGGTTCACAGATACGCAGTATTTT.

The chain joins TRBV28 to TRBJ1-5; TRBD1 matches at 7 bases. CDR1 is MDHEN and CDR2 is SYDVKM in the germline V gene. Trimming at V came to 7 bases and at J to 6 bases, leaving 9 bases not matched to a gene. The CDR3 has 14 residues. The CDR3 loop reads CASNGGGSAQPQHF. Here the CDR3 DNA reads TGTGCCAGCAATGGAGGGGGCTCGGCTCAGCCCCAGCATTTT.

This clonotype was detected ten times or more. The J gene is TRBJ2-1, the V gene TRBV5-4, with 8 bases identical to TRBD1. V lost 1 base to trimming and J lost 1 base; unmatched junction nucleotides: 1. From germline, CDR1 is SGHNT and CDR2 YYREEE (reference sequence). The CDR3 contains 15 residues. CDR3 region: CASSLTGGSYNEQFF. CDR3 bases: TGTGCCAGCAGCTTGACAGGGGGTTCCTACAATGAGCAGTTCTTC.

CDR3 amino acids: CSARIAGGLAKNIQYF. In DNA form, the CDR3 reads TGCAGTGCTAGGATCGCGGGGGGACTAGCCAAAAACATTCAGTACTTC. The chain is built from TRBV20-1 and TRBJ2-4; 8 nucleotides match TRBD2. After removal of 3 bases from V and 0 bases from J, the junction contained 7 bases not matched to a gene. The length of the CDR3 is 16 residues. Germline V gene sequence: CDR1 DFQATT, CDR2 SNEGSKA (reference sequence).

This clonotype was picked up many times. The V call is TRBV7-9, the J call TRBJ2-1; D is possibly TRBD1 or TRBD2 (6 bases each). Germline CDR1 reads SEHNR; CDR2 reads FQNEAQ (reference sequence). V was cut by 5 bases and J by 4 bases, with 12 bases left in between. CDR3 length equals 14 residues. The CDR3 nucleotides read TGTGCCAGCAGCCGTGGGGGGCGGTACAATGAGCAGTTCTTC. Translation: CASSRGGRYNEQFF.

The chain has TRBV7-2 and TRBJ2-1; 7 bases map to TRBD2. There are 17 residues in the CDR3. Germline trimming cut 1 base from V and 7 bases from J; bases unmatched to any gene: 13. CDR1 is SGHTA and CDR2 is FQGNSA in the germline V gene. The CDR3 DNA is TGTGCCAGCAGCTTAGATCTGGTGGGGGGGTTAAGGAATGAGCAGTTCTTC. It is translated as CASSLDLVGGLRNEQFF.

This clonotype appeared a few times. The chain uses TRBV28 and TRBJ1-3; D is unclear. The CDR3 runs 14 residues. Germline loops: CDR1 MDHEN, CDR2 SYDVKM. V was clipped by 6 bases and J by 0 bases, with 9 bases between them. The DNA for the CDR3 is TGTGCCAGCAGCTCCTCGACCTCTGGAAACACCATATATTTT. This codes for CASSSSTSGNTIYF.

This clonotype was counted between two and nine times. The gene calls are TRBV5-1 and TRBJ2-1; D remains ambiguous. The CDR3 length is 14 residues. Deletions cut 0 bases from V and 8 bases from J, with 12 bases between. The germline V gene has CDR1 SGHRS and CDR2 YFSETQ. CDR3 sequence (DNA): TGCGCCAGCAGCTTGGAAAGGTCCCAAGATGAGCAGTTCTTC. It translates to CASSLERSQDEQFF.

The rearrangement links TRBV5-1 to TRBJ2-3, with D perhaps matching TRBD1 (6 bases). This CDR3 has 17 amino acids. Trimming shortened V by 0 bases and J by 2 bases, and 16 bases separated the two germline ends. Germline V gene data show CDR1 as SGHRS and CDR2 as YFSETQ. The DNA of the CDR3 is TGCGCCAGCAGCTTGGGCCTGAGGGACATTCCCACAGATACGCAGTATTTT. The encoded protein is CASSLGLRDIPTDTQYF.

V and J are TRBV6-2 or TRBV6-3 and TRBJ1-1; possible D gene TRBD1, 5 bases. The CDR3 runs 13 residues. The V gene's germline CDR1 is MNHEY and CDR2 SVGEGT. V was clipped by 7 bases and J by 1 base, with 10 bases between them. This chain's CDR3 is CASTKTGNTEAFF. In DNA form, the CDR3 reads TGTGCCAGCACCAAAACAGGGAACACTGAAGCTTTCTTT.

Many counts were recorded for this clonotype. This chain connects TRBV5-6 to TRBJ1-5, with D possibly matching TRBD1 (5 bases). The CDR3 has 14 residues. Trimming shortened V by 0 bases and J by 3 bases, and 7 bases separated the two germline ends. Germline lookup yields CDR1 SGHDT and CDR2 YYEEEE. CDR3 residues: CASSLGGHNQPQHF. As DNA, the CDR3 is TGTGCCAGCAGCTTGGGGGGCCACAATCAGCCCCAGCATTTT.

This rearrangement joins TRBV7-9 to TRBJ1-1; D unclear. Trimming cost V 1 base and J 7 bases, with 10 bases left between them. The CDR3 sequence is 13 residues long. Germline CDR1 SEHNR, CDR2 FQNEAQ (reference sequence). The CDR3 spells CASSLGDPYEAFF. The CDR3 nucleotides are TGTGCCAGCAGCTTAGGAGACCCTTATGAAGCTTTCTTT.

The DNA for the CDR3 is TGCGCCAGCACCAGACAGGAAAGCTCCTACAATGAGCAGTTCTTC. It encodes CASTRQESSYNEQFF. This sequence joins TRBV4-1 and TRBJ2-1; D may be TRBD1 (6 bases). Trimming stripped 7 bases from V and 0 bases from J, with 13 bases between. There are 15 residues in the CDR3. Looked up from germline, CDR1 is MGHRA and CDR2 is YSYEKL.

This clonotype was seen only a few times. This sequence joins TRBV6-6 and TRBJ1-5; tentative D call: TRBD1 (5 bases). From germline, CDR1 is MNHNY and CDR2 SVGAGI (reference sequence). V was pared by 2 bases and J by 7 bases, with 15 bases between. CDR3 size: 15 residues. The CDR3 DNA sequence: TGTGCCAGCAGTTACAGGGACCAGCTCGGCCAGCCCCAGCATTTT. This codes for CASSYRDQLGQPQHF.

Many counts were recorded for this clonotype. The chain links TRBV29-1 to TRBJ1-6, with 11 bases matching TRBD1. Per germline, CDR1 SQVTM and CDR2 ANQGSEA. J was trimmed by 10 bases and V by 7 bases; bases with no gene match: 6. The CDR3 is 13 residues long. CDR3 nucleotide sequence: TGCAGCGCCGCCGGGACAGGGGGATCACCCCTCCACTTT. Translated: CSAAGTGGSPLHF.